This TCR beta chain was captured in a study of Graves' ophthalmopathy and Graves' hyperthyroidism (dated by TCRdb to between 2017 and 2018). General notes on the study: Peripheral blood was collected at initial diagnosis, prior to any treatment. The study used TCR beta repertoire signatures to distinguish Graves' ophthalmopathy from Graves' hyperthyroidism and to predict progression to ophthalmopathy. In total, 135 blood samples were TCR-sequenced: approximately 42 ophthalmopathy, roughly 80 hyperthyroidism and roughly 17 hyperthyroidism-to-ophthalmopathy patients. To explore V-J signatures that separate ophthalmopathy from hyperthyroidism, a discovery set of about a hundred patients was enrolled, consisting of under 50 with ophthalmopathy and roughly 59 with stable hyperthyroidism. The independent validation cohort included about 19 hyperthyroidism patients plus 17 patients who later progressed from hyperthyroidism to ophthalmopathy. In 6 or 7 hyperthyroidism patients, T-cell repertoires of thyroid tissue and blood were compared. Following sampling, methimazole starting at 30 mg daily was administered to hyperthyroidism patients, and high-dose intravenous methylprednisolone was administered to ophthalmopathy patients. The 100 discovery patients were randomly divided into training and test sets at a 7:3 ratio.

For repertoire sequencing, TCR beta CDR3 regions were amplified from RNA transcripts. HTBI primers and the Qiagen OneStep RT-PCR kit were used in a first-round RT-PCR, which was followed by a second-round multiplex PCR, size selection and purification. Sequencing of the libraries was carried out on an Illumina HiSeq2000 in paired-end mode with 100 bp reads. The paper's processing steps were these. SOAPnuke was used for read processing, and reads with adapters, uncalled bases, a mean Phred below 15, or no exact constant-primer or identifier match were discarded. COPE v1.2.5 was used to merge high-quality paired reads. Each unique nucleotide sequence was defined as a clonotype, and clonotypes were aligned to IMGT TRB V, D and J references with MiTCR v1.1. The analysis was limited to V-J combinations with a frequency above 0.0001, which together covered about 99% of the repertoires. A TCR clonal expansion and chaos score per V-J combination was defined as the ratio of F50 clonal expansion to chaos observed in the TCRdist matrix. Welch's t-statistics and random forest were used to narrow the features down to around 12 V-J combinations, which were then fed into a naive Bayes classifier. The Morisita-Horn index was used to measure how similar the thyroid and blood repertoires were. TCRdb itself trimmed the public reads at Q25 with fastp, ran MiXCR and retained productive beta chains. Each record represents a unique CDR3 protein, reported with the most common genes and DNA among its rows. V and J calls and clone size were set by TCRdb, not the authors. Within this sample are fewer than 400,000 distinct CDR3 sequences, with roughly 18% of them counted one time only. The ten largest make up around 1.6% of the sample.

Patients with ophthalmopathy had moderately to severely active disease, with a Clinical Activity Score of 3 or more, a NOSPECS grade of 4 or more, and a disease duration of less than 3 months. Patients with other autoimmune diseases, uncontrolled infections, pregnancy or lactation were excluded. Clinical symptoms, serum thyroxine, TRAb, thyroid ultrasound and orbital computed tomography were used for diagnosis. Using Ficoll-Paque density gradient centrifugation, PBMCs were isolated from about 9.2 ml of fresh peripheral blood. Trizol reagent was used to extract the total RNA, and its quality was then checked on an Agilent 2100 Bioanalyzer. V loses 0 bases, J loses 5 bases, and the germline ends lie 12 bases apart. The germline V gene (reference sequence) yields SGHKS for CDR1 and YYEKEE for CDR2. The CDR3 measures 15 amino acids from cysteine to phenylalanine. Only the CDR3 DNA stays, 45 bases, in frame from base 1.

This clonotype was seen many times. The specificity of this receptor is unknown. No clone much larger than this one lies a single base away; base qualities are absent. General findings and caveats noted by the study authors: In validation, the model predicted ophthalmopathy progression with 70.59% sensitivity and approximately 78% specificity; roughly 12 predicted patients were CT-confirmed with GO in a median of around 6 months. Among expanded thyroid clonotypes with frequency above 0.001, most also showed up in blood, which suggests that blood repertoires may reflect the thyroid immune response. No statistical method was used to set the sample size in advance, and the investigators knew which group each participant was assigned to. In cross-validation, the 13-signature model distinguished ophthalmopathy from stable hyperthyroidism with 85% to 90% sensitivity and approximately 81% specificity, and in the test set the corresponding values were around 78% and 73%.

This chain is built from TRBV5-5 and TRBJ1-5; confidence is insufficient to name the D gene. This sequence originates from a woman between 18 and 30 years old with Graves' ophthalmopathy. Donor details come from another sample of the same person, matched by shared clones. Sequenced sample: peripheral blood. The DNA is TGTGCCAGCAGCTTGGAGGCAGCCACCTATCAGCCCCAGCATTTT. Translated, it reads CASSLEAATYQPQHF.